This is a list of T cell receptor beta chains from one sample in a study of metastatic and nonmetastatic thyroid tumors. With MiXCR, TCRdb reprocessed the PCR reads. The table includes 25,000 to 30,000 clones, 3.7% detected once. The sample comprised blood. The source of these receptors is a male donor with papillary thyroid cancer or a benign thyroid nodule (not recorded which). Some clones in this sample may be carry-over from other donors' samples. Both conserved end residues are part of each CDR3. Each record gives: CDR3 protein, CDR3 DNA, V gene, D gene, J gene, clone size. The D gene is left open where the match is weak. Rows may omit the clone size; those that give it use once, few, many or a size class.

CDR3: CASISTDEQFF
DNA: TGTGCCAGCATCTCAACGGATGAGCAGTTCTTC
V: TRBV11-2
D: -
J: TRBJ2-1
size: -

CDR3: CASSSKSGANVLTF
DNA: TGTGCCAGCTCATCGAAGAGTGGGGCCAACGTCCTGACTTTC
V: TRBV3-1
D: -
J: TRBJ2-6
size: few

CDR3: CASGGQLYNEQFF
DNA: TGTGCCAGCGGTGGACAATTATACAATGAGCAGTTCTTC
V: TRBV6-4
D: -
J: TRBJ2-1
size: -

CDR3: CSAPGRVPYEQYF
DNA: TGCAGTGCTCCCGGGCGGGTACCATACGAGCAGTACTTC
V: TRBV20-1
D: -
J: TRBJ2-7
size: many

CDR3: CASSRGQDTIISYEQYF
DNA: TGCGCCAGCAGCCGTGGACAGGACACAATAATTTCCTACGAGCAGTACTTC
V: TRBV5-1
D: TRBD1
J: TRBJ2-7
size: few

CDR3: CASRGDRQETQYF
DNA: TGTGCCAGCAGGGGGGACAGGCAAGAGACCCAGTACTTC
V: TRBV27
D: TRBD1
J: TRBJ2-5
size: -

CDR3: CSALGGTNTEAFF
DNA: TGCAGTGCCCTGGGGGGAACCAACACTGAAGCTTTCTTT
V: TRBV20-1
D: -
J: TRBJ1-1
size: many

CDR3: CSASGTENYGYTF
DNA: TGCAGTGCTAGCGGGACGGAAAACTATGGCTACACCTTC
V: TRBV20-1
D: -
J: TRBJ1-2
size: many

CDR3: CASSPRTGDYNEQFF
DNA: TGTGCCAGTAGTCCCCGGACAGGGGACTACAATGAGCAGTTCTTC
V: TRBV19
D: TRBD1
J: TRBJ2-1
size: many

CDR3: CATSWMLTFNEKLFF
DNA: TGTGCCACCAGCTGGATGTTGACGTTTAATGAAAAACTGTTTTTT
V: TRBV15
D: -
J: TRBJ1-4
size: few

CDR3: CASSETGDTQYF
DNA: TGTGCCAGCAGTGAGACGGGGGATACGCAGTATTTT
V: TRBV6-1
D: -
J: TRBJ2-3
size: few

CDR3: CSARDALVKYTQYF
DNA: TGCAGTGCTAGAGATGCCCTAGTCAAATATACGCAGTATTTT
V: TRBV20-1
D: -
J: TRBJ2-3
size: -

CDR3: CASSSNLQGRSWCEQYF
DNA: TGTGCCAGCAGTTCCAACCTACAGGGCAGATCCTGGTGCGAGCAGTACTTC
V: TRBV27
D: -
J: TRBJ2-7
size: few

CDR3: CASSQDPRGSYNEQLF
DNA: TGCGCCAGCAGCCAAGATCCCCGGGGTTCCTACAATGAGCAGCTCTTC
V: TRBV4-3
D: -
J: TRBJ2-1
size: few

CDR3: CASSEWGLEDYEQYF
DNA: TGTGCCAGCAGTGAATGGGGACTAGAAGACTACGAGCAGTACTTC
V: TRBV6-8
D: TRBD2
J: TRBJ2-7
size: -

CDR3: CATSRLGLAGALDTHYF
DNA: TGCGCCACCAGCAGACTGGGACTAGCGGGGGCATTGGATACGCACTATTTT
V: TRBV15
D: TRBD2
J: TRBJ2-3
size: -

CDR3: CASSLDRADYNEQFF
DNA: TGTGCCAGCAGCTTAGACCGGGCAGACTACAATGAGCAGTTCTTC
V: TRBV11-2
D: -
J: TRBJ2-1
size: -

CDR3: CASSLTVAQKSPLHF
DNA: TGCGCCAGCAGCTTGACTGTGGCCCAAAAGTCACCCCTCCACTTT
V: TRBV5-1
D: -
J: TRBJ1-6
size: few

CDR3: CSASGAGAQGLYEQYF
DNA: TGCAGTGCTAGTGGGGCTGGCGCACAGGGCCTCTACGAGCAGTACTTC
V: TRBV20-1
D: -
J: TRBJ2-7
size: many

CDR3: CASTSASGNTYEQYF
DNA: TGTGCCAGCACCTCCGCTAGCGGGAACACCTACGAGCAGTACTTC
V: TRBV2
D: TRBD2
J: TRBJ2-7
size: many

CDR3: CASTKDPTGGKFF
DNA: TGTGCCAGCACAAAAGACCCAACTGGAGGGAAGTTCTTC
V: TRBV7-9
D: -
J: TRBJ2-1
size: few

CDR3: CATSDPRAEGGYTF
DNA: TGTGCCACCAGTGACCCACGGGCAGAGGGTGGCTACACCTTC
V: TRBV24-1
D: -
J: TRBJ1-2
size: few

CDR3: CASSLVSGSGIYEQFF
DNA: TGCGCCAGCAGCTTGGTTAGCGGGAGCGGGATATATGAGCAGTTCTTC
V: TRBV5-1
D: TRBD2
J: TRBJ2-1
size: many

CDR3: CASRTGDVSEQYF
DNA: TGCGCCAGCCGGACAGGCGATGTGAGCGAGCAGTACTTC
V: TRBV5-1
D: TRBD1
J: TRBJ2-7
size: many

CDR3: CASSFGQGVGEQYF
DNA: TGTGCCAGCAGTTTCGGACAGGGGGTTGGCGAGCAGTACTTC
V: TRBV27
D: TRBD1
J: TRBJ2-7
size: few

CDR3: CASSPTGLVQPQHF
DNA: TGTGCCAGCAGCCCGACAGGGTTGGTTCAGCCCCAGCATTTT
V: TRBV7-8
D: TRBD1
J: TRBJ1-5
size: -

CDR3: CATSELGTGTRQETQYF
DNA: TGTGCCACGAGTGAACTTGGGACAGGCACACGCCAAGAGACCCAGTACTTC
V: TRBV24-1
D: TRBD1
J: TRBJ2-5
size: -

CDR3: CASSIRDGYEQYF
DNA: TGTGCCAGCAGTATCCGGGACGGCTACGAGCAGTACTTC
V: TRBV12-3/TRBV12-4
D: -
J: TRBJ2-7
size: medium-sized

CDR3: CASTWGPDTQYF
DNA: TGTGCCAGCACCTGGGGGCCAGATACGCAGTATTTT
V: TRBV7-9
D: -
J: TRBJ2-3
size: many

CDR3: CSASVLGLGYTF
DNA: TGCAGTGCTAGTGTATTAGGGTTGGGCTACACCTTC
V: TRBV20-1
D: -
J: TRBJ1-2
size: medium-sized

CDR3: CASSLVVSGSFDEQFF
DNA: TGTGCCAGCAGCTTAGTAGTTAGCGGGAGCTTCGATGAGCAGTTCTTC
V: TRBV7-9
D: TRBD2
J: TRBJ2-1
size: many

CDR3: CASRPPGDVVGKQYF
DNA: TGTGCCAGCAGACCGCCGGGGGACGTGGTAGGGAAGCAGTACTTC
V: TRBV28
D: -
J: TRBJ2-7
size: -

CDR3: CASSPEMWTEAFF
DNA: TGTGCCAGCAGTCCAGAGATGTGGACTGAAGCTTTCTTT
V: TRBV12-3/TRBV12-4
D: -
J: TRBJ1-1
size: few

CDR3: CASSSDLDRYRGYTF
DNA: TGTGCCAGCAGCTCAGATCTTGACAGGTATCGTGGCTACACCTTC
V: TRBV7-9
D: -
J: TRBJ1-2
size: medium-sized

CDR3: CASSFLGPTEAFF
DNA: TGTGCCAGCAGTTTCCTGGGGCCCACTGAAGCTTTCTTT
V: TRBV27
D: -
J: TRBJ1-1
size: -

CDR3: CASSLQGLAGETQYF
DNA: TGTGCCAGCAGCTTACAAGGGCTGGCTGGAGAGACCCAGTACTTC
V: TRBV7-3
D: -
J: TRBJ2-5
size: -

CDR3: CASSLQGCCYTF
DNA: TGTGCCAGCAGTCTCCAGGGATGCTGCTACACCTTC
V: TRBV27
D: -
J: TRBJ1-2
size: few

CDR3: CSAIVSPGINQPQHF
DNA: TGCAGTGCTATCGTCTCTCCTGGGATCAATCAGCCCCAGCATTTT
V: TRBV20-1
D: -
J: TRBJ1-5
size: -

CDR3: CASSLVRGDEQFF
DNA: TGTGCCAGCAGTTTAGTTAGGGGAGATGAGCAGTTCTTC
V: TRBV27
D: -
J: TRBJ2-1
size: -

CDR3: CASRPGQGGGGELFF
DNA: TGTGCCAGCAGACCGGGACAGGGAGGAGGCGGGGAGCTGTTTTTT
V: TRBV7-9
D: TRBD1
J: TRBJ2-2
size: few

CDR3: CATSRDFLLDYTF
DNA: TGTGCCACCAGCAGAGATTTCCTTCTTGACTACACCTTC
V: TRBV15
D: -
J: TRBJ1-2
size: many

CDR3: CASSLPEWLGGELFF
DNA: TGTGCCAGCAGTTTGCCGGAGTGGCTCGGCGGGGAGCTGTTTTTT
V: TRBV28
D: -
J: TRBJ2-2
size: -

CDR3: CASTPLLVAGEFFNEQFF
DNA: TGTGCCAGCACCCCCCTTTTAGTAGCGGGAGAGTTTTTCAATGAGCAGTTCTTC
V: TRBV12-3/TRBV12-4
D: TRBD2
J: TRBJ2-1
size: few

CDR3: CASSIDPSGDKVLTF
DNA: TGTGCCAGCAGCATCGACCCCTCTGGGGACAAAGTCCTGACTTTC
V: TRBV27
D: -
J: TRBJ2-6
size: -

CDR3: CASSGRQGGNTEAFF
DNA: TGTGCCAGCAGCGGACGACAGGGGGGGAACACTGAAGCTTTCTTT
V: TRBV7-9
D: TRBD1
J: TRBJ1-1
size: -

CDR3: CASRRDGGELFF
DNA: TGTGCCAGCAGACGAGACGGCGGGGAGCTGTTTTTT
V: TRBV12-3/TRBV12-4
D: -
J: TRBJ2-2
size: few

CDR3: CASSFRLSGPGELFF
DNA: TGTGCCAGCAGTTTCAGACTATCAGGACCCGGGGAGCTGTTTTTT
V: TRBV28
D: -
J: TRBJ2-2
size: few

CDR3: CASSVLGTDTQYF
DNA: TGTGCCAGCAGTGTATTGGGGACAGATACGCAGTATTTT
V: TRBV2
D: -
J: TRBJ2-3
size: many

CDR3: CSVDAGQGYYGYTF
DNA: TGCAGCGTTGATGCCGGCCAGGGCTATTATGGCTACACCTTC
V: TRBV29-1
D: -
J: TRBJ1-2
size: many

CDR3: CASSYSMGDPYNSPLHF
DNA: TGTGCCAGCAGTTACTCGATGGGGGACCCATATAATTCACCCCTCCACTTT
V: TRBV6-2/TRBV6-3
D: -
J: TRBJ1-6
size: few

CDR3: CASSSRYTQETQYF
DNA: TGTGCCAGCAGTTCCCGGTACACCCAAGAGACCCAGTACTTC
V: TRBV28
D: -
J: TRBJ2-5
size: few

CDR3: CASSRNREQPQHF
DNA: TGTGCCAGCAGCCGAAACAGGGAACAGCCCCAGCATTTT
V: TRBV6-2/TRBV6-3
D: -
J: TRBJ1-5
size: medium-sized

CDR3: CASSFSGAYTEAFF
DNA: TGTGCCAGCAGTTTTAGTGGGGCGTACACTGAAGCTTTCTTT
V: TRBV28
D: -
J: TRBJ1-1
size: -

CDR3: CASTTRGTEDLF
DNA: TGTGCCAGCACAACCAGGGGAACTGAAGATTTATTT
V: TRBV6-1
D: -
J: TRBJ1-1
size: -

CDR3: CSVREAGEAQPQHF
DNA: TGCAGCGTCCGCGAGGCAGGGGAGGCTCAGCCCCAGCATTTT
V: TRBV29-1
D: -
J: TRBJ1-5
size: many

CDR3: CASSETSGSSTDTQYF
DNA: TGTGCCAGCAGCGAGACTAGCGGGTCTAGCACAGATACGCAGTATTTT
V: TRBV6-4
D: TRBD2
J: TRBJ2-3
size: few

CDR3: CASSWQRGPYQQYF
DNA: TGTGCCAGCAGTTGGCAACGTGGTCCCTACCAGCAGTACTTC
V: TRBV6-2/TRBV6-3
D: -
J: TRBJ2-7
size: few